The sequence of this TCR beta chain was determined in a study of blood T cell repertoires in COVID-19. The overall study: Sites in the United States, Italy and Spain provided acute and convalescent COVID-19 samples. Sources were T cells, B-cell-depleted T cells, or PBMCs; the material itself was cDNA or gDNA.

This CDR3 has 17 residues. Germline loops: CDR1 MGHRA, CDR2 YSYEKL. V was cut by 4 bases and J by 1 base, with 16 bases left in between. Only a few counts were recorded for this clone. Original processing methods: Amplifying reference gene primers gave estimates of nucleated cell counts. Using immunoSEQ multiplex PCR, the repertoire was profiled, and TCRdb retains in-frame clones only, with some absent. V and J calls and clone size are copied from that table; D and trimming were computed from the DNA. The sample holds some 96,000 clones, around four fifths seen once. The receptor's source is a woman in her sixties or seventies with acute or convalescent COVID-19. The rearrangement uses TRBV4-1 and TRBJ2-2; D remains ambiguous. The sequenced material came from peripheral blood. CDR3 sequence: CASSPPKFSENTGELFF. Here the CDR3 DNA reads TGCGCCAGCAGCCCCCCCAAGTTCAGCGAGAACACCGGGGAGCTGTTTTTT.